What follows describes a single TCR beta chain. Its antigen is not identified. The data are from a study of T cell responses to AZD1222 COVID-19 vaccine. The study, taken as a whole, reports: There were mostly white British donors and more females than males, and clonal diversity was possibly underestimated. Within unmutated variant regions lay the reported targets of nearly half of spike-specific TCRs. Baseline seropositivity characterized only a handful of AZD1222 recipients. Spike-specific TCR breadth and depth both grew after two AZD1222 doses.

Here immunoSEQ multiplex PCR was the method, and the copy in TCRdb shows in-frame clones only, minus some. The table records 150,000 to 200,000 clones, 85% to 90% of them present only once. V lost 4 bases, J lost 1 base, and 14 bases lay in between. Germline V gene data show CDR1 as SGHTA and CDR2 as FQGNSA. This CDR3 has 15 amino acids. Sequenced material: peripheral blood, taken on day 0 of MenACWY control vaccination. The gene calls are TRBV7-2 and TRBJ2-7; a possible D gene is TRBD2 (6 bases). The TCR originated in an adult in good health. CDR3 loop: CASSWSGLDSYEQYF. CDR3 nucleotides: TGTGCCAGCAGCTGGTCGGGACTTGATTCCTACGAGCAGTACTTC.